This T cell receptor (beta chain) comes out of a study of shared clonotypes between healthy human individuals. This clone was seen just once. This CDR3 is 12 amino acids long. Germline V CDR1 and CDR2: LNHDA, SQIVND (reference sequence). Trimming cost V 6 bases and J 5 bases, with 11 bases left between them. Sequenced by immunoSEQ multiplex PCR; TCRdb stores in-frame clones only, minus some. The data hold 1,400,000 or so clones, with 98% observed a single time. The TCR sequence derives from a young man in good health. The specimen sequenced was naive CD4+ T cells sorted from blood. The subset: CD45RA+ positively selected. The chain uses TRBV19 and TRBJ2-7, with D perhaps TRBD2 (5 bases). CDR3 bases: TGTGCCAGTAGGAAGGATAGCGACGAGCAGTACTTC. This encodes CASRKDSDEQYF.